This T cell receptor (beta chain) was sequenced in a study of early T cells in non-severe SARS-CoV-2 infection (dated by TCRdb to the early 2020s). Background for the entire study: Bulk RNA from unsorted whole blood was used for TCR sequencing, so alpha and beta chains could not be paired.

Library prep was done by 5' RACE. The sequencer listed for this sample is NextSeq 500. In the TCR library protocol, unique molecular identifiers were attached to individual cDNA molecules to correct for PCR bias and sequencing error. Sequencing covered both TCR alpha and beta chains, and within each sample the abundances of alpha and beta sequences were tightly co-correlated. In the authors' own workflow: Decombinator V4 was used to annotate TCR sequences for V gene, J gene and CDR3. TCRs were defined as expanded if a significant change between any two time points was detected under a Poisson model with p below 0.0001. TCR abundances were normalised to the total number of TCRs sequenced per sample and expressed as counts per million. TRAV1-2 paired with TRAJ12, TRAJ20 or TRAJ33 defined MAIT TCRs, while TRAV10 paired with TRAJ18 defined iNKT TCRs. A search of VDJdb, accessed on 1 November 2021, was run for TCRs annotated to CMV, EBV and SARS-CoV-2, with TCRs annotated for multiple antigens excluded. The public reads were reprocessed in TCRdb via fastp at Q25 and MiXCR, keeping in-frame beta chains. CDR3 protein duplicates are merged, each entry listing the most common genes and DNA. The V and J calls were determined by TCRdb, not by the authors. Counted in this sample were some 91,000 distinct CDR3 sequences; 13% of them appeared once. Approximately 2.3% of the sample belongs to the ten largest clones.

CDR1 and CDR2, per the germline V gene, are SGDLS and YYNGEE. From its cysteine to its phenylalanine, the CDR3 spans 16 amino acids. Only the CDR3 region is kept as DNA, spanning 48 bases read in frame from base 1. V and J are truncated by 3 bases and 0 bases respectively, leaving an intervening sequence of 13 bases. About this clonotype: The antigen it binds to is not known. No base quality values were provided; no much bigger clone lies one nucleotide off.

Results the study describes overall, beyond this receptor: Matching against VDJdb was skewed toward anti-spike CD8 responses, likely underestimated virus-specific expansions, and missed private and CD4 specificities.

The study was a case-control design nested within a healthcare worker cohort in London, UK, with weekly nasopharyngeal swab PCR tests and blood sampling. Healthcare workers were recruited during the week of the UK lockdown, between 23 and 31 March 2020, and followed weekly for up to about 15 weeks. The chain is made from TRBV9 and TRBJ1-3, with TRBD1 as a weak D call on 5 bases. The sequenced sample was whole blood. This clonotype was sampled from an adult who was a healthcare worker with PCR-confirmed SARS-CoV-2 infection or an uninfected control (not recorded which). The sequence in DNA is TGTGCCAGCAGCGGCGACAGCCCAGTCTCTGGAAACACCATATATTTT. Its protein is CASSGDSPVSGNTIYF.